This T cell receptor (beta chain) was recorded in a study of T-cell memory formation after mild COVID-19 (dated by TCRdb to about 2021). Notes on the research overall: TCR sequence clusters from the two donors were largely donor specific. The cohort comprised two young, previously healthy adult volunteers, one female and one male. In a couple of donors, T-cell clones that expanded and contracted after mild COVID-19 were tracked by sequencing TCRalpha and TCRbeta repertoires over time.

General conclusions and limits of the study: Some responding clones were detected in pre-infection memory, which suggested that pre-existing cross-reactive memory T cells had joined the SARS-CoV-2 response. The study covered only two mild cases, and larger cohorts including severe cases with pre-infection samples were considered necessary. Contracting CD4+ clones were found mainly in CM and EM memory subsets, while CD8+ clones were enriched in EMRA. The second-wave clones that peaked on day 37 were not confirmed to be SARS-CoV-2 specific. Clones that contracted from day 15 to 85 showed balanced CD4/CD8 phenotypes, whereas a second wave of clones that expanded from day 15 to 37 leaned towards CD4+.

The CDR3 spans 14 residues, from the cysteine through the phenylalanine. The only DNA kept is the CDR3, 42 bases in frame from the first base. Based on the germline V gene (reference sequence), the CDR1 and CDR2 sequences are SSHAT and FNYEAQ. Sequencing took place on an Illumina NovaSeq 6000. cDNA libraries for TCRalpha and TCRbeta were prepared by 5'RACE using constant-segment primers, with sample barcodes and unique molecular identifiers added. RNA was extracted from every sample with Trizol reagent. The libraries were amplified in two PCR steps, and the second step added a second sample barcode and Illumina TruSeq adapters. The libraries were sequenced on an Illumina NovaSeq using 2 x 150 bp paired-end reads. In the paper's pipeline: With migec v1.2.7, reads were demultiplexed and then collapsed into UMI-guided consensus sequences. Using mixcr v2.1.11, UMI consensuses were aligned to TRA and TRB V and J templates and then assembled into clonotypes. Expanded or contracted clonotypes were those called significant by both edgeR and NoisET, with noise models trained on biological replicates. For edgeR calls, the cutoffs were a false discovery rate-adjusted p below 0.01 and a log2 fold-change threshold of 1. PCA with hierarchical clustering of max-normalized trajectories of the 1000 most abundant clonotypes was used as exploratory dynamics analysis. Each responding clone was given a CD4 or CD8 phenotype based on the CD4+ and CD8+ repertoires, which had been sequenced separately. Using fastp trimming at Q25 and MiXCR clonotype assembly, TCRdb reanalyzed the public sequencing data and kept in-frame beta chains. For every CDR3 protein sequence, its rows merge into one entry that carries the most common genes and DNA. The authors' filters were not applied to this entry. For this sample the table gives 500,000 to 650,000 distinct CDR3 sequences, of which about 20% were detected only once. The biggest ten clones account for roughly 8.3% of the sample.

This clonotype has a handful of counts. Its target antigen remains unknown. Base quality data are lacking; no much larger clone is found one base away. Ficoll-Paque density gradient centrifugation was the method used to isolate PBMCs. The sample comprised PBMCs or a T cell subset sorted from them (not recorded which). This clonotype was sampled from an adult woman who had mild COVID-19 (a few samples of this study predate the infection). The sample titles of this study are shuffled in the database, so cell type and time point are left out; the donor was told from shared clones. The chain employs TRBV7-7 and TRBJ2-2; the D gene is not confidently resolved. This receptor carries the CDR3 CARPVLSNTGELFF. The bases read TGTGCTAGACCCGTATTATCGAACACCGGGGAGCTGTTTTTT.